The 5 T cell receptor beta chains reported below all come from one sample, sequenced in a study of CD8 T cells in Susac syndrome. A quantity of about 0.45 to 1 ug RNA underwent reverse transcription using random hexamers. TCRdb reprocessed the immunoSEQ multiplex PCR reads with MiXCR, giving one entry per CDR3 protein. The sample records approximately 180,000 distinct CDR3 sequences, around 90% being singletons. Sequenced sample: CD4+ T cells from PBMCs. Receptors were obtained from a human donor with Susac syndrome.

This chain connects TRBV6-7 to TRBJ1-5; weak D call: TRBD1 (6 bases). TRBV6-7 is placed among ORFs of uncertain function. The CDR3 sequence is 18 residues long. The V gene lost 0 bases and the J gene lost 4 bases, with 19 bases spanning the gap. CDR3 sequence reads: CASSYSFYGQHRNQPQHF. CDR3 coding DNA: TGTGCCAGCAGTTACTCGTTCTATGGACAGCACCGTAATCAGCCCCAGCATTTT.

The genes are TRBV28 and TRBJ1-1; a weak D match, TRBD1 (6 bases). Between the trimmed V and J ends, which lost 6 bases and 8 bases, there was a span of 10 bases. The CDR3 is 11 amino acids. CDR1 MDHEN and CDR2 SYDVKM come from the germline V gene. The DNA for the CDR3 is TGTGCCAGCAGGGACAGCCTCGAAGCTTTCTTT. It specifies CASRDSLEAFF.

CDR3 DNA: TGTGCCAGCTCACCTACCGGGACATACGGAAACACCATATATTTT. Protein sequence: CASSPTGTYGNTIYF. The rearrangement joins TRBV18 to TRBJ1-3; TRBD1 might be the D (6 bases). CDR1 is KGHSH, CDR2 LQKENI, per germline. CDR3 size: 15 residues. V dropped 3 bases and J dropped 4 bases, with 13 bases sitting between them.

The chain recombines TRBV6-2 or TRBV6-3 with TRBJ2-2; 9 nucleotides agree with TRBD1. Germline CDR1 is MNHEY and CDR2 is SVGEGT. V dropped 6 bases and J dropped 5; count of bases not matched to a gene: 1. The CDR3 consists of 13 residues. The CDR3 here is CASRDRGTGELFF. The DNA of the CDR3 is TGTGCCAGCAGAGACAGGGGGACCGGGGAGCTGTTTTTT.

CDR3 sequence: CATSSGGGRSEKLFF. As DNA, the CDR3 is TGTGCCACCAGCAGTGGGGGAGGAAGAAGTGAAAAACTGTTTTTT. This chain joins TRBV15 and TRBJ1-4; D may be TRBD1 (5 bases). Germline CDR1 reads LNHNV; CDR2 reads YYDKDF (reference sequence). The V end was cut by 3 bases, the J end by 7 bases, with 15 bases between. This CDR3 has 15 amino acids.